This TCR beta chain came from a study of a mutant IDH1 vaccine in newly diagnosed glioma. In the study overall: Vaccinations were initiated 4-6 weeks following radiotherapy alone, or were given together with temozolomide cycles. Treated patients were around 60% male, 37.5% female, mean age 40.4 years. Whole-study findings and limits: Changes in top peripheral clonotypes did not appear linked to pseudoprogression.

The CDR3 has 14 residues. Trimming removed 0 bases at V and 2 bases at J, with 5 bases between. Germline CDR1 and CDR2: SGHKS and YYEKEE (reference sequence). Time point in this sample: week 35, safety follow-up. Vaccination comprised doses that each held 300 ug of mutant IDH1 20-mer peptide, plus topical imiquimod. Patients underwent eight vaccinations, which took place in weeks 1, 3, 5, 7, 11, 15, 19 and 23. Using immunoSEQ multiplex PCR, the repertoire was profiled, and TCRdb retains in-frame clones only, with some absent. The sample lists around 60,000 clones, about four fifths occurring once. Comment on this clone: Its cognate antigen is unknown.

This sequence originates from a man aged 35 to 55 with glioma. The material was PBMCs, obtained from a glioma patient whose treatment included an IDH1 peptide vaccine. The chain is built from TRBV5-5 and TRBJ2-2; no firm D call. Here the CDR3 DNA reads TGTGCCAGCAGCTTGGGCATAAACACCGGGGAGCTGTTTTTT. It translates to CASSLGINTGELFF.